This paragraph reports one T cell receptor (beta chain). The antigen is unknown. TCRdb passed the RT-PCR reads through MiXCR, listing each CDR3 protein once. The sample lists about 780,000 distinct CDR3 sequences; about a fifth were seen once. This record belongs to a study of response to subunit inactivated influenza vaccine. Overall study findings and caveats: Seasonal influenza vaccination, on each occasion, was suggested by the authors to recruit few new T cells.

The sequences come from PBMCs from blood, collected roughly 5 days after vaccination. The receptor comes from a middle-aged man who received an inactivated influenza vaccine.

CDR3 amino acids: CASSAAPGQGHEQYF. The CDR3 DNA reads TGTGCCAGCAGCGCTGCGCCGGGACAGGGACACGAGCAGTACTTC. The chain links TRBV7-8 to TRBJ2-7; 9 nucleotides match TRBD1. The CDR3 has 15 amino acids. V lost 5 bases, J lost 5 bases, and 10 bases stayed unmatched. The V gene's germline CDR1 is SGHVS and CDR2 FQNEAQ.